This entry lists 25 T cell receptor beta chains sequenced from one sample in a study of cytomegalovirus exposure and HLA in healthy donors. Both 60 Vbeta primers and 13 Jbeta primers went into the PCR. Clones were sequenced by immunoSEQ multiplex PCR, and TCRdb holds only the in-frame ones, with some missing. The table lists 200,000 to 250,000 clones, over 60% of them singletons. Input material: PBMCs. The receptor source for this set is a man aged 18 to 29 in good health and CMV-seronegative.

The gene calls are TRBV30 and TRBJ2-2; D perhaps matches TRBD2 (7 bases). This CDR3 has 14 residues. V shed 5 bases and J shed 4 bases, with 14 bases lying between them. Germline V gene data show CDR1 as GTSNPN and CDR2 as SVGIG (reference sequence). The CDR3 coding sequence is TGTGCCTGGGAGGGGAGGGGGGGCACCGGGGAGCTGTTTTTT. Its translation is CAWEGRGGTGELFF.

The table lists this clone with a few counts. This chain connects TRBV18 to TRBJ1-4; D is undetermined. This CDR3 region has 13 residues. Trimming removed 6 bases at V and 7 bases at J, with 12 bases between. Germline values: CDR1 KGHSH, CDR2 LQKENI. Here the CDR3 DNA reads TGTGCCAGCTCTCTAGAAGGAAGTGAAAAACTGTTTTTT. Encoded protein: CASSLEGSEKLFF.

As DNA, the CDR3 is TGTGCCAGCAGCTTAACCGGGACAGGGTCTACCGGGGAGCTGTTTTTT. Protein product: CASSLTGTGSTGELFF. The chain joins TRBV7-3 to TRBJ2-2; 9 bases map to TRBD1. CDR1 and CDR2 (germline): SGHTA, FQGTGA. There are 16 residues in the CDR3. V lost 0 bases to trimming and J lost 5 bases; unmatched junction nucleotides: 4.

This clone was detected a few times. The chain recombines TRBV19 with TRBJ1-5; D may be TRBD1 (5 bases). Trimming left V 5 bases short and J 4 bases short, with 12 bases between. This CDR3 has 14 amino acids. Germline assignment: CDR1 LNHDA and CDR2 SQIVND (reference sequence). CDR3 coding DNA: TGTGCCAGTAGTGGCCCAGGGAATAATCAGCCCCAGCATTTT. Residues: CASSGPGNNQPQHF.

The chain combines TRBV27 with TRBJ1-2; D is perhaps TRBD1 (6 bases). Trimming took 7 bases from V and 2 from J, leaving 17 bases between them. This CDR3 is 15 amino acids long. Germline-derived CDR1 and CDR2 are MNHEY and SMNVEV (reference sequence). DNA for the CDR3: TGTGCCAGCACCTCCCCCCTGACAGGAAACTATGGCTACACCTTC. Protein: CASTSPLTGNYGYTF.

The V call is TRBV7-6, the J call TRBJ2-2; D perhaps matches TRBD1 (5 bases). Trimming cost V 1 base and J 3 bases, with 9 bases left between them. Germline values: CDR1 SGHVS, CDR2 FNYEAQ. The CDR3 sequence is 15 residues long. The CDR3: CASSLGQGYTGELFF. The CDR3 coding sequence is TGTGCCAGCAGCTTAGGGCAGGGATACACCGGGGAGCTGTTTTTT.

Only one count was recorded for this clone. The chain joins TRBV28 to TRBJ1-5, with D perhaps TRBD1 (6 bases). From germline, CDR1 is MDHEN and CDR2 SYDVKM. Trimming left V 6 bases short and J 1 base short, with 7 bases between. CDR3 length: 13 amino acids. CDR3 protein: CASRGASNQPQHF. The CDR3 bases are TGTGCCAGCAGGGGGGCGAGCAATCAGCCCCAGCATTTT. Using reference TRBV28 and TRBJ1-5 for the parts outside the CDR3, the full variable domain is DVKVTQSSRYLVKRTGEKVFLECVQDMDHENMFWYRQDPGLGLRLIYFSYDVKMKEKGDIPEGYSVSREKKERFSLILESASTNQTSMYLCASRGASNQPQHFGDGTRLSIL.

The chain combines TRBV29-1 with TRBJ1-3; a weak D match, TRBD1 (5 bases). This CDR3 contains 15 residues. The germline V gene encodes CDR1 SQVTM and CDR2 ANQGSEA. V was clipped by 6 bases and J by 2 bases, with 17 bases between them. As DNA, the CDR3 is TGCAGCGTGGCCTTTGGGGCCCGTGCTGGAAACACCATATATTTT. The encoded protein is CSVAFGARAGNTIYF.

This clone has only a few counts. J is TRBJ1-2 and V is TRBV2, with D perhaps matching TRBD1 (5 bases). The CDR3 loop spans 14 amino acids. V lost 5 bases and J 4 bases, leaving 14 bases between the germline ends. The germline CDR1 and CDR2 sequences are SNHLY and FYNNEI. CDR3 residues: CASSTTGASYGYTF. CDR3 DNA: TGTGCCAGCAGTACGACTGGGGCCTCCTATGGCTACACCTTC.

The rearrangement joins TRBV2 to TRBJ2-1; D is ambiguous. The germline V gene encodes CDR1 SNHLY and CDR2 FYNNEI. Trimming cost V 4 bases and J 2 bases, with 24 bases left between them. The CDR3 extends over 19 amino acids. The CDR3 loop reads CASSAETISVTNAYNEQFF. The CDR3 bases are TGTGCCAGCAGTGCTGAGACAATTTCCGTAACCAACGCCTACAATGAGCAGTTCTTC.

V usage is TRBV7-6 and J usage is TRBJ2-2, with 9 bases that match TRBD2. Unmatched junction bases numbered 13, after V lost 1 base and J lost 1 base. The germline CDR1 and CDR2 sequences are SGHVS and FNYEAQ. This CDR3 spans 20 amino acids. In DNA form, the CDR3 reads TGTGCCAGCAGCTTAGTATTCTCTCGGAGAGCGGGAGGGAACACCGGGGAGCTGTTTTTT. It translates to CASSLVFSRRAGGNTGELFF.

This chain joins TRBV5-6 and TRBJ2-1; TRBD2 might be the D (6 bases). The CDR3 consists of 14 residues. From germline, CDR1 is SGHDT and CDR2 YYEEEE. Trimming left V 0 bases short and J 9 bases short, with 13 bases between. The CDR3 nucleotides read TGTGCCAGCAGCTTGGCCAGGAGGGACCGTGAGCAGTTCTTC. Its translation: CASSLARRDREQFF.

J is TRBJ2-1 and V is TRBV9, with 10 nucleotides matching TRBD1. The CDR3 sequence is 14 residues long. Unmatched junction bases numbered 1, after V lost 3 bases and J lost 4 bases. Per the germline V gene, CDR1 is SGDLS and CDR2 is YYNGEE. The CDR3 DNA reads TGTGCCAGCAGCGGGGACAGGGGATACAATGAGCAGTTCTTC. Its translation is CASSGDRGYNEQFF.

The rearrangement links TRBV19 to TRBJ2-1; D gene unclear. The CDR3 has 14 residues. Trimming left V 4 bases short and J 8 bases short, with 15 bases between. Germline V gene lookup returns CDR1 LNHDA and CDR2 SQIVND (reference sequence). The CDR3 reads CASSSPEVRDEQFF. In DNA form, the CDR3 reads TGTGCCAGTAGTAGCCCCGAGGTTCGCGATGAGCAGTTCTTC.

The chain carries TRBV28 and TRBJ2-5, with 9 positions matching TRBD1. Germline V gene lookup returns CDR1 MDHEN and CDR2 SYDVKM. The J segment lost 5 bases and the V segment lost 6 bases, leaving 7 bases of the junction unmatched. This CDR3 contains 14 residues. The chain's CDR3 is CASSRQGVPETQYF. The CDR3, as DNA: TGTGCCAGCAGCCGACAGGGGGTCCCCGAGACCCAGTACTTC.

This sequence joins TRBV30 and TRBJ2-3; TRBD1 might be the D (5 bases). The CDR3 has 14 amino acids. Germline CDR1 reads GTSNPN; CDR2 reads SVGIG (reference sequence). V gave up 2 bases and J gave up 2 bases, with 11 bases separating them. CDR3 bases: TGTGCCTGGAGTAGGGGCGGTTACACAGATACGCAGTATTTT. As protein: CAWSRGGYTDTQYF. The full variable domain, its missing parts supplied by reference TRBV30 and TRBJ2-3, is SQTIHQWPATLVQPVGSPLSLECTVEGTSNPNLYWYRQAAGRGLQLLFYSVGIGQISSEVPQNLSASRPQDRQFILSSKKLLLSDSGFYLCAWSRGGYTDTQYFGPGTRLTVL.

The rearrangement uses TRBV4-2 and TRBJ2-5; 7 bases fit TRBD1. The CDR3 sequence is 15 residues long. The germline V gene encodes CDR1 LGHNA and CDR2 YNFKEQ. V lost 0 bases and J lost 5; bases outside the gene matches: 6. CDR3: CASSQEARGPETQYF. The CDR3, as DNA: TGTGCCAGCAGCCAAGAAGCAAGGGGGCCCGAGACCCAGTACTTC.

The rearrangement links TRBV15 to TRBJ2-1; D remains unclear. Germline V gene lookup returns CDR1 LNHNV and CDR2 YYDKDF (reference sequence). V was pared by 5 bases and J by 7 bases, with 27 bases between. The CDR3 runs to 18 residues. Here the CDR3 reads CATSPSVPTSDFRNEQFF. The CDR3 region has the DNA TGTGCCACCAGCCCCAGCGTCCCGACGTCGGATTTCAGAAATGAGCAGTTCTTC.

A few counts support this clone. The CDR3 region is CASGTGVNTGELFF. In nucleotides, the CDR3 is TGTGCCAGCGGGACAGGAGTAAACACCGGGGAGCTGTTTTTT. The chain uses TRBV7-8 and TRBJ2-2, with 8 bases lining up with TRBD1. CDR3 length equals 14 residues. V was clipped by 8 bases and J by 2 bases; unmatched bases: 4. CDR1 SGHVS and CDR2 FQNEAQ come from the germline V gene.

Worth noting for this clone: A junction end diverges from the germline sequence, so it may reflect a read error. The rearrangement links TRBV7-2 to TRBJ1-2; no firm D call. The CDR3 covers 13 residues. Germline V CDR1 and CDR2: SGHTA, FQGNSA. The DNA for the CDR3 is TGTGCCAGCAGCTTAGGGGCAGATCGTCTGGTCGTTTTC. Translation gives CASSLGADRLVVF.

The chain's CDR3 is CASSLGQVYSGNTIYF. The CDR3 DNA sequence: TGTGCCAGCAGCTTGGGGCAGGTTTACTCTGGAAACACCATATATTTT. The chain joins TRBV11-2 to TRBJ1-3, with D perhaps TRBD1 (5 bases). This CDR3 has 16 residues. Germline V CDR1 and CDR2: SGHAT, FQNNGV. V lost 3 bases and J lost 0, with 12 bases in between.

The rearrangement joins TRBV6-5 to TRBJ2-7; a possible D gene is TRBD2 (6 bases). The CDR3 consists of 15 residues. The ends were cut back, 2 bases at V and 3 bases at J, with 14 bases in the middle. Germline V gene lookup returns CDR1 MNHEY and CDR2 SVGAGI. CDR3 loop: CASSYDIPGDYEQYF. The CDR3 nucleotides read TGTGCCAGCAGTTACGACATTCCGGGGGACTACGAGCAGTACTTC.

The genes are TRBV7-2 and TRBJ1-6; TRBD1 is a possible D gene (5 bases). Germline assignment: CDR1 SGHTA and CDR2 FQGNSA. The CDR3 extends over 16 amino acids. The V gene lost 0 bases and the J gene lost 7 bases, with 13 bases spanning the gap. CDR3 amino acids: CASSLAWGSVNSPLHF. CDR3 nucleotide sequence: TGTGCCAGCAGCTTAGCGTGGGGCTCGGTGAATTCACCCCTCCACTTT. Filled out from reference TRBV7-2 and TRBJ1-6, the complete variable domain reads GAGVSQSPSNKVTEKGKDVELRCDPISGHTALYWYRQSLGQGLEFLIYFQGNSAPDKSGLPSDRFSAERTGGSVSTLTIQRTQQEDSAVYLCASSLAWGSVNSPLHFGNGTRLTVT.

The table lists this clone with a few counts. The rearrangement uses TRBV28 and TRBJ1-2; D not resolved. Germline V gene lookup returns CDR1 MDHEN and CDR2 SYDVKM. The length of the CDR3 is 13 residues. Trimming pared 7 bases from V and 2 bases from J, leaving 11 bases between. Written as DNA, the CDR3 is TGTGCCAGCATCAATAGCCAAAACTATGGCTACACCTTC. Translation: CASINSQNYGYTF.

The chain carries TRBV27 and TRBJ2-7, with D hard to call. CDR3 length equals 13 residues. V lost 5 bases, J lost 0 bases, and 8 bases lay in between. Germline V gene lookup returns CDR1 MNHEY and CDR2 SMNVEV (reference sequence). The CDR3 is CASSDLLSYEQYF. CDR3 sequence (DNA): TGTGCCAGCAGTGACTTACTCTCCTACGAGCAGTACTTC.